This is a list of T cell receptor beta chains from one sample in a study of cytomegalovirus exposure and HLA in healthy donors. The method was immunoSEQ multiplex PCR; TCRdb's version includes in-frame clones alone and lacks a portion of them. The top ten hold around 15% of the sample, which has about 110,000 clones, around 67% seen once. Sequenced: PBMCs. The receptor source for this set is a woman in her forties in good health and CMV-seropositive. The CDR3 runs from the conserved cysteine through the conserved F or W. D genes are given only for firm matches. Rows give clone size only sometimes, using once, few, many, or a class for an expanded clone.

abundance	d_gene	j_gene	v_gene	CDR3aa	CDR3nt
NA	NA	TRBJ1-1	TRBV19	CASSMGGAQNTEAFF	TGTGCCAGTAGTATGGGAGGGGCCCAGAACACTGAAGCTTTCTTT
NA	NA	TRBJ2-5	TRBV5-6	CASSLGPPGGRETQYF	TGTGCCAGCAGCTTGGGGCCCCCGGGGGGCAGAGAGACCCAGTACTTC
once	NA	TRBJ1-1	TRBV7-2	CASSPSGGFFSEAFF	TGTGCCAGCAGCCCCTCGGGGGGGTTTTTTTCTGAAGCTTTCTTT
NA	NA	TRBJ1-1	TRBV5-1	CASSLDGQPHTEAFF	TGCGCCAGCAGCTTGGACGGACAGCCCCACACTGAAGCTTTCTTT
once	NA	TRBJ1-6	TRBV25-1	CASGVGGDSPLHF	TGTGCCTCTGGGGTGGGGGGAGATTCACCCCTCCACTTT
NA	NA	TRBJ1-2	TRBV6-6	CASTPREGSYGYTF	TGTGCCAGCACCCCGCGGGAGGGCAGCTATGGCTACACCTTC
NA	NA	TRBJ1-1	TRBV9	CASSDSPHRVGMNTEAFF	TGTGCCAGCAGCGATAGCCCGCACAGGGTGGGGATGAACACTGAAGCTTTCTTT
NA	NA	TRBJ2-6	TRBV6-6	CASTNQGSGANVLTF	TGTGCCAGCACTAACCAGGGCTCTGGGGCCAACGTCCTGACTTTC
NA	NA	TRBJ1-6	TRBV6-5	CASSLGGSGSPLHF	TGTGCCAGCAGTTTGGGGGGGTCAGGGTCACCCCTCCACTTT
NA	NA	TRBJ1-6	TRBV6-5	CASTLHLGGPLHF	TGTGCCAGCACCCTCCACCTAGGGGGTCCCCTCCACTTT
NA	NA	TRBJ1-1	TRBV7-9	CASNRQGWGGTEAFF	TGTGCCAGCAACCGTCAAGGGTGGGGGGGCACTGAAGCTTTCTTT
NA	NA	TRBJ1-1	TRBV30	CAWSAVNTEAFF	TGTGCCTGGAGTGCAGTGAACACTGAAGCTTTCTTT
NA	TRBD1	TRBJ1-1	TRBV10-3	CAIVDRTGTEAFF	TGTGCCATCGTGGACAGGACCGGCACTGAAGCTTTCTTT
NA	NA	TRBJ2-1	TRBV30	CAWSRDGGGAPYNEQFF	TGTGCCTGGAGTCGAGATGGAGGGGGGGCTCCCTACAATGAGCAGTTCTTC
NA	NA	TRBJ2-3	TRBV7-8	CASSFPYTDTQYF	TGTGCCAGCAGCTTCCCCTACACAGATACGCAGTATTTT
NA	TRBD1	TRBJ2-7	TRBV7-3	CASSLTGGQGYEQYF	TGTGCCAGCAGCTTAACGGGGGGACAGGGCTACGAGCAGTACTTC
NA	TRBD1	TRBJ1-4	TRBV28	CASSLQGAVEKLFF	TGTGCCAGCAGTTTACAGGGGGCGGTTGAAAAACTGTTTTTT
NA	TRBD2	TRBJ2-3	TRBV5-1	CASRGLAASTDTQYF	TGCGCCAGCAGGGGTCTAGCGGCTAGCACAGATACGCAGTATTTT
NA	TRBD2	TRBJ2-5	TRBV5-1	CASSWGTSGGQETQYF	TGCGCCAGCAGCTGGGGGACTAGCGGGGGACAAGAGACCCAGTACTTC
NA	NA	TRBJ1-5	TRBV19	CASSIGRGNQPQHF	TGTGCCAGTAGTATCGGTCGGGGCAATCAGCCCCAGCATTTT
NA	NA	TRBJ1-5	TRBV2	CASSELGGNQPQHF	TGTGCCAGCAGTGAACTGGGAGGCAATCAGCCCCAGCATTTT
NA	NA	TRBJ2-3	TRBV15	CATSRDRGGGRDTQYF	TGTGCCACCAGCAGAGATAGGGGGGGCGGAAGAGATACGCAGTATTTT
NA	NA	TRBJ1-6	TRBV5-6	CASSFGRGKWFYNSPLHF	TGTGCCAGCAGCTTTGGGCGGGGGAAATGGTTCTATAATTCACCCCTCCACTTT
few	TRBD1	TRBJ2-5	TRBV14	CASSPRDRGWETQYF	TGTGCCAGCAGCCCTCGGGACAGGGGATGGGAGACCCAGTACTTC
NA	NA	TRBJ2-2	TRBV2	CASLEEGELFF	TGTGCCAGCCTTGAGGAAGGGGAGCTGTTTTTT
NA	NA	TRBJ1-1	TRBV6-5	CASSYSYRDVAFF	TGTGCCAGCAGTTACTCGTACAGGGATGTAGCTTTCTTT
NA	TRBD2	TRBJ2-5	TRBV11-2	CASSLASGRQETQYF	TGTGCCAGCAGCTTAGCTAGCGGGAGGCAAGAGACCCAGTACTTC
NA	NA	TRBJ1-2	TRBV5-1	CASSLEISYGYTF	TGCGCCAGCAGCTTGGAAATATCCTATGGCTACACCTTC
few	NA	TRBJ2-7	TRBV6-5	CASSVDRTSYEQYF	TGTGCCAGCAGTGTCGACAGGACCTCCTACGAGCAGTACTTC
NA	TRBD1	TRBJ1-2	TRBV5-6	CASSPGQLNYGYTF	TGTGCCAGCAGCCCGGGACAGCTTAACTATGGCTACACCTTC
NA	NA	TRBJ2-7	TRBV7-2	CASRITSRSYEQYF	TGTGCCAGCCGCATAACGAGCAGGTCCTACGAGCAGTACTTC
NA	NA	TRBJ2-1	TRBV6-5	CASSYTYRGGNEQFF	TGTGCCAGCAGTTACACATACAGGGGGGGGAATGAGCAGTTCTTC
NA	NA	TRBJ1-6	TRBV29-1	CSVAEGQYNSPLHF	TGCAGCGTTGCCGAAGGACAGTATAATTCACCCCTCCACTTT
few	TRBD1	TRBJ2-5	TRBV11-2	CASSLQQRTGDRETQYF	TGTGCCAGCAGTCTCCAACAACGGACAGGGGATCGAGAGACCCAGTACTTC
few	NA	TRBJ2-3	TRBV2	CASTFSAGTDTQYF	TGTGCCAGCACTTTCTCCGCCGGGACAGATACGCAGTATTTT
NA	NA	TRBJ1-6	TRBV30	CAWNGYGSPLHF	TGTGCCTGGAACGGGTATGGCTCACCCCTCCACTTT
NA	NA	TRBJ1-5	TRBV4-2	CASSPTYRVNQPQHF	TGTGCCAGCAGTCCCACTTACAGGGTCAATCAGCCCCAGCATTTT